This T cell receptor beta chain was sequenced in a study of T cell changes during pregnancy in multiple sclerosis. This CDR3 comprises 15 residues. The ends were cut back, 1 base at V and 4 bases at J, with 13 bases in the middle. Germline CDR1 reads SGDLS; CDR2 reads YYNGEE. TCRdb's table, derived via immunoSEQ multiplex PCR, lists solely in-frame clones and lacks some. The sample contains 93,000 or so clones, 75% to 95% of which appear only once. The sequenced sample was peripheral blood, obtained before pregnancy. The chain uses TRBV9 and TRBJ2-3; tentatively, D is TRBD1 (5 bases). This sequence originates from a female donor with multiple sclerosis, enrolled in a pregnancy study. CDR3 loop: CASSVLVGAPDTQYF. As DNA, the CDR3 is TGTGCCAGCAGCGTATTAGTAGGGGCCCCAGATACGCAGTATTTT.